This T cell receptor (beta chain) was obtained from a study of T cells in Graves' hyperthyroidism and ophthalmopathy. Germline CDR1 SGHTA, CDR2 FQGNSA. Unmatched junction bases numbered 9, after V lost 9 bases and J lost 7 bases. The CDR3 is made up of 13 amino acids. Amplified TCR beta CDR3 regions derived from RNA transcripts. Primed by the HTBI set, a first-round RT-PCR was run on the TCR CDR3. MiXCR, applied by TCRdb to the multiplex PCR reads, yields one record per CDR3 protein. The sample contains approximately 590,000 distinct CDR3 sequences, approximately 44% of which appear only once. A few counts support this clonotype.

The receptor comes from a young woman with Graves' hyperthyroidism. Source material: peripheral blood or thyroid tissue (not recorded which). This rearrangement joins TRBV7-2 to TRBJ2-7, with 10 positions matching TRBD2. CDR3 DNA sequence: TGTGCCAGTACTAGCGGGACAAGGGGGGAGCAGTACTTC. This translates into CASTSGTRGEQYF.